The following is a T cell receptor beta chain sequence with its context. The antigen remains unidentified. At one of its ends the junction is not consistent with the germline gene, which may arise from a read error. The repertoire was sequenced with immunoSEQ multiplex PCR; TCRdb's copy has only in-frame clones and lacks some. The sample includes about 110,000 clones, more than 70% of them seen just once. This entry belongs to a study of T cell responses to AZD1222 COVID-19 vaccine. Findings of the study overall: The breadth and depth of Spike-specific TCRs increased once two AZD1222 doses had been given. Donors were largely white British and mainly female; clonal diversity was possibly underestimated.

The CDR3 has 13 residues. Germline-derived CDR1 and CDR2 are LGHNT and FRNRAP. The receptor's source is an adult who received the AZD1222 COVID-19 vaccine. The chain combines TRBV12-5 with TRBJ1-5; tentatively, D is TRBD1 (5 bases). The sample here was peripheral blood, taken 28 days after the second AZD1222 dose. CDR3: CASGLARGAAKDF. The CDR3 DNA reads TGTGCTAGTGGTTTGGCACGCGGGGCAGCAAAGGATTTT.